The 25 T cell receptor beta chains below were found in one sample sequenced in a study of blood T cell repertoires in COVID-19. Some clones are missing from TCRdb's copy, which holds only in-frame ones; the method was immunoSEQ multiplex PCR. Of over 50,000 clones in the sample, roughly 85% were seen once. The specimen sequenced was peripheral blood. The source of these receptors is a man aged 80 or over with acute or convalescent COVID-19.

The chain employs TRBV4-2 and TRBJ2-2; 11 bases agree with TRBD2. The CDR3 is 14 residues long. Per the germline V gene, CDR1 is LGHNA and CDR2 is YNFKEQ. V lost 3 bases, J lost 6 bases, and 0 bases stayed unmatched. The CDR3, as DNA: TGTGCCAGCAGCCAGGGACTAGCGGCCGGGGAGCTGTTTTTT. Protein sequence: CASSQGLAAGELFF.

The V gene is TRBV10-1, the J gene TRBJ1-6; the D gene is possibly TRBD1 (6 bases). The CDR3 runs to 14 residues. V lost 4 bases and J lost 7, with 11 bases in between. Germline V CDR1 and CDR2: WNHNN, SYGVQD (reference sequence). This CDR3 reads CASSVDRTNSPLHF. CDR3 nucleotide sequence: TGCGCCAGCAGTGTAGACAGGACGAATTCACCCCTCCACTTT.

The chain recombines TRBV19 with TRBJ2-6; D unclear. The CDR3 consists of 14 residues. Germline lookup yields CDR1 LNHDA and CDR2 SQIVND (reference sequence). V was pared by 7 bases and J by 0 bases, with 7 bases between. This CDR3 reads CASNPGSGANVLTF. The CDR3 DNA follows: TGTGCCAGTAACCCAGGCTCTGGGGCCAACGTCCTGACTTTC.

This chain joins TRBV11-2 and TRBJ1-5; maybe TRBD1 (5 bases). This CDR3 is 16 amino acids long. The V gene's germline CDR1 is SGHAT and CDR2 FQNNGV. V was cut by 2 bases and J by 6 bases, with 17 bases left in between. CDR3 in amino acids: CASSLMSGGGSQPQHF. CDR3 DNA: TGTGCCAGCAGCTTAATGTCTGGGGGAGGGAGTCAGCCCCAGCATTTT.

This chain connects TRBV6-5 to TRBJ1-6, with no clear D. CDR3 length: 14 residues. Trimming stripped 5 bases from V and 5 bases from J, with 10 bases between. CDR1 and CDR2 from the germline V gene are MNHEY and SVGAGI. The CDR3 region has the DNA TGTGCCAGCAGTAATCGGCGGAATAATTCACCCCTCCACTTT. Protein sequence: CASSNRRNNSPLHF.

In this sample, this clone turned up a few times. The chain carries TRBV4-1 and TRBJ1-5; D is possibly TRBD1 (5 bases). The CDR3 is made up of 15 amino acids. Trimming shortened V by 0 bases and J by 9 bases, and 15 bases separated the two germline ends. Germline V gene lookup returns CDR1 MGHRA and CDR2 YSYEKL. The CDR3 sequence: CASSQDGQGYGPQHF. In DNA form, the CDR3 reads TGCGCCAGCAGCCAAGATGGCCAGGGCTATGGGCCCCAGCATTTT.

This chain links TRBV27 with TRBJ2-5; D perhaps matches TRBD2 (6 bases). Germline V gene sequence: CDR1 MNHEY, CDR2 SMNVEV (reference sequence). V lost 8 bases to trimming and J lost 5 bases, with 30 bases between them. There are 18 residues in the CDR3. In DNA form, the CDR3 reads TGTGCCAGCGGGCGGGGTGTAAGTGCGAGGGGCATACGCGAGACCCAGTACTTC. Amino acids: CASGRGVSARGIRETQYF.

This rearrangement joins TRBV10-2 to TRBJ1-1; 7 bases agree with TRBD1. Germline CDR1 WSHSY, CDR2 SAAADI. The CDR3 totals 16 residues. The V segment lost 6 bases and the J segment 6 bases; nucleotides outside the gene matches: 16. The CDR3: CASRDPTNRGSAEAFF. The CDR3 coding sequence is TGCGCCAGCAGGGACCCAACTAACAGGGGATCGGCTGAAGCTTTCTTT.

CDR3 region: CASSQAGIGQYF. The CDR3 DNA reads as TGCGCCAGCAGCCAAGCGGGAATTGGGCAGTACTTC. The rearrangement joins TRBV4-1 to TRBJ2-7, with D perhaps TRBD2 (5 bases). CDR3 length equals 12 residues. The V end was cut by 1 base, the J end by 9 bases, with 10 bases between. CDR1 and CDR2 from the germline V gene are MGHRA and YSYEKL.

The chain joins TRBV6-4 to TRBJ1-3; TRBD1 matches 10 bases. CDR3 size: 15 residues. After removal of 4 bases from V and 2 bases from J, the junction contained 2 bases not matched to a gene. Germline-derived CDR1 and CDR2 are MRHNA and SNTAGT. For the CDR3, the DNA is TGTGCCAGCAGTGGAGGGACAGGGGCTGGAAACACCATATATTTT. The encoded protein is CASSGGTGAGNTIYF.

The chain employs TRBV6-4 and TRBJ2-5; TRBD2 agrees at 11 bases. The V gene end was trimmed by 6 bases and the J gene end by 4 bases; junction bases not matched to a gene: 7. Germline CDR1 MRHNA, CDR2 SNTAGT. This CDR3 spans 15 amino acids. DNA for the CDR3: TGTGCCAGCAGCCGTAGCGGGGGGGCCTCAGAGACCCAGTACTTC. This codes for CASSRSGGASETQYF.

V and J are TRBV4-3 and TRBJ2-2, with a weak D call TRBD1 (6 bases). CDR1 and CDR2 (germline): LGHNA, YSLEER. Between the trimmed V and J ends, which lost 10 bases and 0 bases, there was a span of 12 bases. The CDR3 runs to 14 residues. CDR3 amino acids: CATRRQANTGELFF. CDR3 DNA sequence: TGCGCCACCAGACGACAGGCGAACACCGGGGAGCTGTTTTTT.

V usage is TRBV6-5 and J usage is TRBJ2-7; 8 bases fit TRBD1. Germline assignment: CDR1 MNHEY and CDR2 SVGAGI. The CDR3 runs to 16 residues. V shed 1 base, J shed 9 bases, and the junction held 14 bases outside the gene matches. The CDR3 nucleotides are TGTGCCAGCAGTTACTTCCCCGGACAGGGAGGAGGTGTGCAGTACTTC. Amino acid sequence: CASSYFPGQGGGVQYF.

This chain's CDR3 is CASSPPVAGGPNEQFF. CDR3 sequence (DNA): TGTGCCAGCTCACCACCGGTAGCGGGGGGGCCAAATGAGCAGTTCTTC. This chain uses TRBV18 with TRBJ2-1; 11 bases map to TRBD2. The CDR3 sequence is 16 residues long. Germline V gene lookup returns CDR1 KGHSH and CDR2 LQKENI. Trimming took 0 bases from V and 7 from J; bases not matched to a gene: 5.

V usage is TRBV11-2 and J usage is TRBJ1-3, with 7 bases matching TRBD1. V lost 5 bases to trimming and J lost 1 base; unmatched junction nucleotides: 2. The germline V gene has CDR1 SGHAT and CDR2 FQNNGV. CDR3 size: 14 residues. The CDR3 DNA reads TGTGCCAGCAGCCCCAGGGGGTCTGGAAACACCATATATTTT. Its protein product is CASSPRGSGNTIYF.

Only one count was recorded for this clone. The J gene is TRBJ2-5, the V gene TRBV7-6, with 7 nucleotides matching TRBD1. V shed 5 bases and J 1 base; nucleotides not matched to a gene: 7. There are 15 residues in the CDR3. The germline gives CDR1 SGHVS, CDR2 FNYEAQ. This chain's CDR3 is CASSQQTGPQETQYF. The CDR3 DNA reads TGTGCCAGCAGCCAGCAGACAGGGCCCCAAGAGACCCAGTACTTC. The variable domain in full, completed from reference TRBV7-6 and TRBJ2-5, reads GAGVSQSPRYKVTKRGQDVALRCDPISGHVSLYWYRQALGQGPEFLTYFNYEAQQDKSGLPNDRFSAERPEGSISTLTIQRTEQRDSAMYRCASSQQTGPQETQYFGPGTRLLVL.

Comments on this clone: As the CDR3 is not closed by the conserved phenylalanine or tryptophan, this likely results from a read error. The DNA is omitted, as the CDR3 cannot be located on it reliably, and the CDR3 follows TCRdb's listing. The chain carries TRBV5-4 and TRBJ1-2; TRBD1, the table's D call, was not compared with the DNA. A total of 13 residues make up the CDR3, ends included. The germline gives CDR1 SGHNT, CDR2 YYREEE (reference sequence). The CDR3 is CASSLPGTGARNT.

The CDR3 here is CASSLAGGLETQYF. As DNA, the CDR3 is TGTGCCAGCAGCTTAGCTGGAGGTTTAGAGACCCAGTACTTC. The chain employs TRBV7-3 and TRBJ2-5; a weak D match, TRBD2 (5 bases). This CDR3 is 14 amino acids long. V gave up 2 bases and J gave up 4 bases, with 11 bases separating them. CDR1 is SGHTA, CDR2 FQGTGA, per germline.

This clone appeared a single time. V is TRBV18 and J is TRBJ2-3, with D maybe TRBD1 (6 bases). Germline CDR1 and CDR2: KGHSH and LQKENI. The CDR3 extends over 15 amino acids. V lost 1 base and J 6 bases, leaving 14 bases between the germline ends. The chain's CDR3 is CASSPRGGYGDTQYF. CDR3 DNA sequence: TGTGCCAGCTCACCACGTGGGGGCTATGGTGATACGCAGTATTTT.

The chain uses TRBV5-1 and TRBJ2-1, with D unclear. The germline V gene encodes CDR1 SGHRS and CDR2 YFSETQ. Trimming removed 4 bases at V and 6 bases at J, with 14 bases between. The CDR3 extends over 14 amino acids. The CDR3 is CASSLSVGANEQFF. The CDR3 DNA is TGCGCCAGCAGCCTATCCGTCGGAGCCAATGAGCAGTTCTTC.

The chain links TRBV7-2 to TRBJ2-3; D is ambiguous. Germline CDR1 is SGHTA and CDR2 is FQGNSA. The CDR3 is made up of 13 amino acids. V lost 6 bases to trimming and J lost 4 bases, with 11 bases between them. The CDR3 here is CASSRSLSDTQYF. The CDR3 nucleotides read TGTGCCAGCAGTCGGAGTCTGTCAGATACGCAGTATTTT.

V and J are TRBV5-1 and TRBJ1-1; possible D gene TRBD1, 6 bases. Germline lookup yields CDR1 SGHRS and CDR2 YFSETQ. Trimming stripped 3 bases from V and 2 bases from J, with 17 bases between. This CDR3 comprises 16 residues. CDR3 amino acids: CASSWDTGKLNTEAFF. In nucleotides, the CDR3 is TGCGCCAGCAGCTGGGACACGGGGAAACTTAACACTGAAGCTTTCTTT.

The genes are TRBV9 and TRBJ1-2, with 9 nucleotides matching TRBD1. The V gene end was trimmed by 0 bases and the J gene end by 4 bases; junction bases not matched to a gene: 7. This CDR3 is built from 16 residues. Germline CDR1 and CDR2: SGDLS and YYNGEE. Written as DNA, the CDR3 is TGTGCCAGCAGCGTAGCCTCCACAGGGGGCCCCTATGGCTACACCTTC. Protein product: CASSVASTGGPYGYTF.

The chain joins TRBV3-1 (or the pseudogene TRBV3-2) to TRBJ2-2; D remains unclear. Trimming cost V 7 bases and J 2 bases, with 11 bases left between them. This CDR3 is 14 amino acids long. Germline-derived CDR1 and CDR2 are LGHDT and YNNKEL (reference sequence). The DNA of the CDR3 is TGTGCCAGCACCGAGCTCGTTAACACCGGGGAGCTGTTTTTT. It yields the protein CASTELVNTGELFF.

This sequence joins TRBV7-9 and TRBJ2-1, with 12 bases aligning to TRBD2. Germline CDR1 is SEHNR and CDR2 is FQNEAQ (reference sequence). V shed 1 base, J shed 10 bases, and the junction held 8 bases outside the gene matches. The length of the CDR3 is 16 residues. In DNA form, the CDR3 reads TGTGCCAGCAGCTTAGAGGCTAGCGGGGGGGCTCGGGAGCAGTTCTTC. Encoded protein: CASSLEASGGAREQFF.